The 7 T cell receptor beta chains given below trace back to one sample, sequenced in a study of T cell responses to AZD1222 COVID-19 vaccine. Some clones are missing from TCRdb's copy, which holds only in-frame ones; the method was immunoSEQ multiplex PCR. Found here are 150,000 to 200,000 clones, 87% of them singletons; the top ten hold 2.5% to 3%. The sample in question was peripheral blood, obtained on day 0 of MenACWY control vaccination. The receptors shown here come from an adult in good health.

The V and J genes are TRBV7-2 and TRBJ2-7, with a tentative D call TRBD2 (6 bases). In germline, CDR1 is SGHTA, CDR2 FQGNSA. The length of the CDR3 is 12 residues. V lost 8 bases to trimming and J lost 0 bases, with 8 bases between them. In DNA, the CDR3 is TGTGCCAGCCGGCGGGACTCCTACGAGCAGTACTTC. Translating it yields CASRRDSYEQYF.

CDR3 DNA: TGTGCCAGCAGCTTGATGAACACCGGGGAGCTGTTTTTT. Translated, it gives CASSLMNTGELFF. The chain carries TRBV5-4 and TRBJ2-2; D is ambiguous. Germline V gene sequence: CDR1 SGHNT, CDR2 YYREEE (reference sequence). The germline V and J ends were trimmed by 1 base and 1 base, with 2 bases remaining between them. The CDR3 is 13 residues long.

The CDR3 DNA is TGTGCCAGCAGTTACTCGACCGGGGAGCTGTTTTTT. This translates into CASSYSTGELFF. The chain links TRBV6-2 or TRBV6-3 to TRBJ2-2; D is unresolved. V gave up 0 bases and J gave up 5 bases, with 1 base separating them. The length of the CDR3 is 12 residues. Germline V gives CDR1 MNHEY, CDR2 SVGEGT.

This chain links TRBV7-8 with TRBJ2-3; the D gene is possibly TRBD1 (6 bases). Per germline, CDR1 SGHVS and CDR2 FQNEAQ. V dropped 7 bases and J dropped 6 bases, with 20 bases sitting between them. This CDR3 contains 15 residues. CDR3 region: CASTLRGHLRDTQYF. Written as DNA, the CDR3 is TGTGCCAGCACCTTGAGGGGACATTTAAGGGATACGCAGTATTTT.

This clone was counted once. One end of the junction does not line up with germline, which may come from a read error. J is TRBJ1-1 and V is TRBV6-5; the D gene is possibly TRBD1 (5 bases). There are 13 residues in the CDR3. The germline V gene has CDR1 MNHEY and CDR2 SVGAGI. In DNA form, the CDR3 reads TGTGCCAGCAGTTACCAGGGTAACACTGGAGCTTTCTTT. Translating it yields CASSYQGNTGAFF.

The chain employs TRBV19 and TRBJ2-6; no definite D call. The germline gives CDR1 LNHDA, CDR2 SQIVND (reference sequence). The CDR3 length is 16 residues. V was trimmed by 3 bases and J by 0 bases, leaving 9 bases between them. The CDR3 here is CASSIDPGSGANVLTF. The CDR3 DNA reads TGTGCCAGTAGTATTGATCCGGGCTCTGGGGCCAACGTCCTGACTTTC.

The chain combines TRBV28 with TRBJ2-5, with D possibly matching TRBD2 (5 bases). Germline values: CDR1 MDHEN, CDR2 SYDVKM. With 2 bases removed from V and 2 bases from J, the gap between germline ends came to 12 bases. This CDR3 spans 15 amino acids. CDR3 residues: CASSLDGVPQETQYF. Here the CDR3 DNA reads TGTGCCAGCAGTTTAGACGGGGTCCCTCAAGAGACCCAGTACTTC.